This section outlines one T cell receptor (beta chain) sequence together with its context. Its antigen remains unknown. The sample originates from a study of multiple sclerosis patients with progressive multifocal leukoencephalopathy. Whole-study results and caveats: Before and during natalizumab, the clones expanded at PML already existed. In most PML patients, TRB repertoires appeared less diverse by entropy.

Assay used: immunoSEQ multiplex PCR; TCRdb lists only in-frame clones, some missing. The sample holds fewer than 35,000 clones; roughly 92% are singletons and the top ten take 1.9%. From germline, CDR1 is DFQATT and CDR2 SNEGSKA (reference sequence). V was pared by 2 bases and J by 3 bases, with 4 bases between. The CDR3 contains 11 residues. The time point here: before natalizumab initiation. All PML patients were female, and all patients had earlier interferon beta. The sequenced sample was PBMCs. The chain has TRBV20-1 and TRBJ2-5; D gene unclear. The clonotype comes from a man aged 25 to 45 with multiple sclerosis. As DNA, the CDR3 is TGCAGTGCTAGAAGAGAAGAGACCCAGTACTTC. It translates to CSARREETQYF.